One and the same sample provided the 30 T cell receptor beta chains below, sequenced in a study of blood T cell repertoires in COVID-19 (TCRdb year 2020). The library was generated by the immunoSEQ multiplex PCR assay. The table was pulled from immuneACCESS by TCRdb, which kept in-frame rearrangements only. Such tables lose some clones; where checked, under half of the loss comes from unresolved V genes, and the rest has no known cause. The sample table records 9,000 to 10,000 clones; around 76% of these occur just once. The leading ten clones occupy over 30% of the sample. Sequenced material: peripheral blood. The receptors derive from a human donor in a cohort sampled during active COVID-19.

This clone turned up a few times. J is TRBJ2-7 and V is TRBV9; 8 nucleotides align to TRBD1. Trimming removed 3 bases from V and 4 bases from J; junction bases left unmatched: 9. Germline V gives CDR1 SGDLS, CDR2 YYNGEE. The CDR3 loop spans 15 amino acids. CDR3 nucleotides: TGTGCCAGCAGCGCAAGCGACAGGGGCGGTTACGAGCAGTACTTC. The encoded protein is CASSASDRGGYEQYF.

The sample holds a few counts of this clone. The J gene is TRBJ1-2, the V gene TRBV3-1 (or the pseudogene TRBV3-2); D ambiguous. This CDR3 contains 13 residues. Trimming took off 4 bases at V and 4 bases at J, with 10 bases between the two ends. Germline V gives CDR1 LGHDT, CDR2 YNNKEL (reference sequence). The CDR3 loop is CASSPDLGYGYTF. The DNA for the CDR3 is TGTGCCAGCAGCCCTGACTTGGGCTATGGCTACACCTTC.

The chain uses TRBV21-1 and TRBJ2-6; the table's D call, TRBD2, was not checked against the DNA. TRBV21-1 counts as a pseudogene. CDR3 length equals 19 residues. Written as DNA, the CDR3 is TGTGCCAGCAGCACACTAAGCTCTCCCCCAAGCTCTGGGGCCAACGTCCTGACTTTC. It is translated as CASSTLSSPPSSGANVLTF.

The V call is TRBV21-1, the J call TRBJ1-4; the listed D gene, TRBD1, was not tested against the DNA. TRBV21-1 corresponds to a pseudogene. The CDR3 has 14 amino acids. The CDR3 is CASSNSRLNEKLFF. The DNA of the CDR3 is TGTGCCAGCAGCAATTCCAGATTAAATGAAAAACTGTTTTTT.

This sequence joins TRBV11-2 and TRBJ1-6, with D unclear. This CDR3 comprises 14 residues. Germline-derived CDR1 and CDR2 are SGHAT and FQNNGV. Between the trimmed V and J ends, which lost 1 base and 9 bases, there was a span of 10 bases. CDR3 in DNA: TGTGCCAGCAGCTTAGCGGGAAAGGGTTCACCCCTCCACTTT. Its protein product is CASSLAGKGSPLHF.

J is TRBJ1-1 and V is TRBV2; D uncertain. Germline CDR1 reads SNHLY; CDR2 reads FYNNEI. The V end lost 2 bases, the J end lost 1 base, and 11 bases lay between the germline ends. The length of the CDR3 is 15 residues. The CDR3 protein is CASSESRYTNTEAFF. The CDR3 DNA reads as TGTGCCAGCAGTGAATCCCGTTACACGAACACTGAAGCTTTCTTT.

The rearrangement links TRBV12-3 or TRBV12-4 to TRBJ1-2; D gene ambiguous. The CDR3 spans 13 residues. Trimming stripped 2 bases from V and 5 bases from J, with 9 bases between. In DNA, the CDR3 is TGTGCCAGCAGTTTAACCAGACTATATGGCTACACCTTC. Residues: CASSLTRLYGYTF.

The chain couples TRBV7-8 to TRBJ2-5; possibly TRBD1 for D (6 bases). The CDR3 is 14 amino acids. Germline-derived CDR1 and CDR2 are SGHVS and FQNEAQ. V shed 5 bases and J shed 5 bases, with 15 bases lying between them. CDR3 sequence reads: CASSLPGVLETQYF. The CDR3 DNA reads TGTGCCAGCAGCCTCCCAGGGGTACTGGAGACCCAGTACTTC.

The chain has TRBV5-1 and TRBJ2-5; 10 positions agree with TRBD2. V lost 3 bases to trimming and J lost 5 bases; unmatched junction nucleotides: 4. This CDR3 contains 14 residues. Germline assignment: CDR1 SGHRS and CDR2 YFSETQ. CDR3 nucleotides: TGCGCCAGCAGCTCTGGACTAGCGGCGGAGACCCAGTACTTC. Translated: CASSSGLAAETQYF.

This clone is a singleton in its sample. V is TRBV5-1 and J is TRBJ1-3; TRBD1 might be the D (5 bases). V dropped 1 base and J dropped 4 bases, with 15 bases sitting between them. The CDR3 is made up of 16 amino acids. In germline, CDR1 is SGHRS, CDR2 YFSETQ. For the CDR3, the DNA is TGCGCCAGCAGCTTGCAGGGTCCAGGCTCCGGAAACACCATATATTTT. Residues: CASSLQGPGSGNTIYF.

CDR3 in amino acids: CASSLYGGNQPQHF. The DNA of the CDR3 is TGTGCCAGCAGTTTATATGGGGGGAATCAGCCCCAGCATTTT. The V call is TRBV28, the J call TRBJ1-5; weak D call: TRBD1 (5 bases). CDR1 is MDHEN and CDR2 is SYDVKM in the germline V gene. The V and J ends lost 1 base and 4 bases respectively, with 8 bases between them. This CDR3 comprises 14 residues.

CDR3 sequence reads: CSVSGPTTSGGRYEQFF. CDR3 nucleotides: TGCAGCGTTTCCGGTCCTACGACTAGCGGGGGGAGGTATGAGCAGTTCTTC. This rearrangement joins TRBV29-1 to TRBJ2-1; 13 bases are shared with TRBD2. Germline CDR1 reads SQVTM; CDR2 reads ANQGSEA. V lost 5 bases and J lost 8; bases outside the gene matches: 15. This CDR3 is built from 17 residues.

This chain connects TRBV6-2 or TRBV6-3 to TRBJ1-1; TRBD1 aligns across 10 bases. CDR3 length: 17 residues. V lost 4 bases to trimming and J lost 0 bases; unmatched junction nucleotides: 8. Germline lookup yields CDR1 MNHEY and CDR2 SVGEGT. The CDR3 coding sequence is TGTGCCAGCAGTTCCTACGCCGGGACAGGGGTGAACACTGAAGCTTTCTTT. It is translated as CASSSYAGTGVNTEAFF.

This clone was seen more than once but under ten times. V is TRBV5-1 and J is TRBJ2-5; 12 nucleotides agree with TRBD2. The CDR3 is 17 amino acids. V shed 4 bases, J shed 1 base, and the junction held 8 bases outside the gene matches. Germline CDR1 SGHRS, CDR2 YFSETQ. CDR3 sequence reads: CASSPGGTSGLQETQYF. The CDR3 bases are TGCGCCAGCAGCCCGGGAGGGACTAGCGGGCTCCAAGAGACCCAGTACTTC.

The chain joins TRBV5-5 to TRBJ1-5, with 7 bases identical to TRBD1. The length of the CDR3 is 20 residues. CDR1 and CDR2 (germline): SGHKS, YYEKEE (reference sequence). V lost 0 bases, J lost 3 bases, and 18 bases stayed unmatched. The CDR3: CASSLVGGTDTPHNNQPQHF. The CDR3 DNA sequence: TGTGCCAGCAGCTTGGTAGGCGGGACAGATACCCCGCATAACAATCAGCCCCAGCATTTT. The full variable domain, with the rest looked up from reference TRBV5-5 and TRBJ1-5, is DAGVTQSPTHLIKTRGQQVTLRCSPISGHKSVSWYQQVLGQGPQFIFQYYEKEERGRGNFPDRFSARQFPNYSSELNVNALLLGDSALYLCASSLVGGTDTPHNNQPQHFGDGTRLSIL.

The chain links TRBV30 to TRBJ1-2; D might be TRBD1 (5 bases). The V end was cut by 2 bases, the J end by 6 bases, with 16 bases between. This CDR3 has 14 amino acids. Germline CDR1 and CDR2: GTSNPN and SVGIG (reference sequence). CDR3 DNA sequence: TGTGCCTGGAGTTTGAGACAGTACGGAGATGGCTACACCTTC. It codes for CAWSLRQYGDGYTF.

This rearrangement joins TRBV4-3 to TRBJ1-5; 7 bases are shared with TRBD1. Germline V gene data show CDR1 as LGHNA and CDR2 as YSLEER. The V and J ends lost 4 bases and 7 bases, in that order; junction bases with no gene match: 10. This CDR3 has 15 amino acids. CDR3: CASSPSLQGYQPQHF. Written as DNA, the CDR3 is TGCGCCAGCAGCCCCTCCCTACAGGGGTACCAGCCCCAGCATTTT.

The chain joins TRBV28 to TRBJ2-7, with D tentatively TRBD1 (6 bases). V was pared by 1 base and J by 9 bases, with 22 bases between. The CDR3 runs 16 residues. CDR1 is MDHEN and CDR2 is SYDVKM in the germline V gene. CDR3 in amino acids: CASSLSRGFHLRGQYF. For the CDR3, the DNA is TGTGCCAGCAGTTTATCCAGGGGCTTTCACCTACGAGGGCAGTACTTC.

J is TRBJ2-5 and V is TRBV5-8; 11 bases align to TRBD2. CDR3 length equals 15 residues. Germline V gene data show CDR1 as SGHTS and CDR2 as YDEGEE. V lost 0 bases to trimming and J lost 5 bases; unmatched junction nucleotides: 3. The chain's CDR3 is CASSLGTSGRETQYF. As DNA, the CDR3 is TGTGCCAGCAGCTTGGGGACTAGCGGGCGGGAGACCCAGTACTTC.

The genes are TRBV2 and TRBJ2-5; possibly TRBD2 for D (7 bases). The germline gives CDR1 SNHLY, CDR2 FYNNEI. V was shortened by 5 bases and J by 0 bases, with 19 bases between the two germline ends. The CDR3 consists of 17 residues. The CDR3 loop reads CASSWGRGARYQETQYF. DNA for the CDR3: TGTGCCAGCAGTTGGGGCCGGGGGGCCCGGTACCAAGAGACCCAGTACTTC.

The rearrangement links TRBV5-4 to TRBJ2-7, with TRBD2 matching 8 bases. The CDR3 sequence is 15 residues long. The trim removed 1 base at V and 6 bases at J, leaving 9 bases unmatched. In germline, CDR1 is SGHNT, CDR2 YYREEE (reference sequence). The CDR3 reads CASSLPLGLAGEQYF. CDR3 DNA sequence: TGTGCCAGCAGCTTGCCACTAGGACTAGCAGGCGAGCAGTACTTC.

The chain combines TRBV6-5 with TRBJ2-7; 7 bases are a match to TRBD2. The CDR3 runs 16 residues. The germline CDR1 and CDR2 sequences are MNHEY and SVGAGI. After removal of 3 bases from V and 0 bases from J, the junction contained 8 bases not matched to a gene. This chain's CDR3 is CASSYSTGGTSYEQYF. The CDR3 DNA follows: TGTGCCAGCAGTTATTCAACGGGGGGAACCTCCTACGAGCAGTACTTC.

This clone appeared a few times. Distinct nucleotide sequences in the sample also encode this CDR3. V gene TRBV7-9 combines with J gene TRBJ1-1; maybe TRBD1 (5 bases). The CDR3 is 15 amino acids. Germline-derived CDR1 and CDR2 are SEHNR and FQNEAQ (reference sequence). Trimming removed 2 bases from V and 4 bases from J, with 14 bases in between. CDR3 residues: CASSLMGGRVTEAFF. Here the CDR3 DNA reads TGTGCCAGCAGCTTAATGGGGGGTCGGGTCACTGAAGCTTTCTTT.

The chain couples TRBV20-1 to TRBJ2-7; 7 nucleotides line up with TRBD1. The V and J ends lost 6 bases and 6 bases, in that order; junction bases with no gene match: 5. The CDR3 spans 11 residues. CDR1 is DFQATT and CDR2 is SNEGSKA in the germline V gene (reference sequence). CDR3 residues: CSARQGSEQYF. The CDR3 DNA sequence: TGCAGTGCCCGACAGGGAAGCGAGCAGTACTTC.

This clone has just one count. V is TRBV25-1 and J is TRBJ2-7; tentative D call: TRBD1 (6 bases). V lost 4 bases and J lost 6, with 13 bases in between. The CDR3 totals 13 residues. CDR1 MGHDK and CDR2 SYGVNS come from the germline V gene. The CDR3 is CASSVPGRGEQYF. The CDR3 coding sequence is TGTGCCAGCAGTGTGCCGGGCAGGGGCGAGCAGTACTTC.

This sequence joins TRBV5-1 and TRBJ2-2, with D maybe TRBD2 (5 bases). The CDR3 has 17 amino acids. Trimming took off 4 bases at V and 3 bases at J, with 19 bases between the two ends. In germline, CDR1 is SGHRS, CDR2 YFSETQ. The CDR3 DNA sequence: TGCGCCAGCAGCCCGGAACCGGACTTGTCGGACACCGGGGAGCTGTTTTTT. Protein: CASSPEPDLSDTGELFF.

This chain links TRBV5-6 with TRBJ2-7; 7 bases map to TRBD2. After removal of 0 bases from V and 4 bases from J, the junction contained 7 bases not matched to a gene. The CDR3 spans 15 residues. The germline CDR1 and CDR2 sequences are SGHDT and YYEEEE. CDR3 loop: CASSLGWGGAYEQYF. CDR3 DNA: TGTGCCAGCAGCTTGGGCTGGGGAGGGGCATACGAGCAGTACTTC.

The J gene is TRBJ1-1, the V gene TRBV28; 10 bases map to TRBD1. Losses at the gene ends were 8 bases for V and 0 bases for J; bases not matched to a gene: 12. The CDR3 extends over 17 amino acids. Germline loops: CDR1 MDHEN, CDR2 SYDVKM. Written as DNA, the CDR3 is TGTGCCAGCTTTACCCGGGACAGGGGCCCCATGAACACTGAAGCTTTCTTT. This codes for CASFTRDRGPMNTEAFF.

For the CDR3, the DNA is TGTGCCAGCAGTTACATGGAGTTGAACACTGAAGCTTTCTTT. Protein sequence: CASSYMELNTEAFF. The V call is TRBV6-6, the J call TRBJ1-1; unclear D gene. Germline V gives CDR1 MNHNY, CDR2 SVGAGI (reference sequence). Trimming took 2 bases from V and 0 from J, leaving 7 bases between them. This CDR3 has 14 residues.

In this sample, this clone turned up a few times. The rearrangement uses TRBV7-8 and TRBJ1-5; D call uncertain. CDR1 is SGHVS and CDR2 is FQNEAQ in the germline V gene. V lost 6 bases and J 5 bases, leaving 17 bases between the germline ends. The CDR3 consists of 15 residues. CDR3 DNA sequence: TGTGCCAGCAGATCGTCCGCCAATCCGGATCAGCCCCAGCATTTT. Translation: CASRSSANPDQPQHF.